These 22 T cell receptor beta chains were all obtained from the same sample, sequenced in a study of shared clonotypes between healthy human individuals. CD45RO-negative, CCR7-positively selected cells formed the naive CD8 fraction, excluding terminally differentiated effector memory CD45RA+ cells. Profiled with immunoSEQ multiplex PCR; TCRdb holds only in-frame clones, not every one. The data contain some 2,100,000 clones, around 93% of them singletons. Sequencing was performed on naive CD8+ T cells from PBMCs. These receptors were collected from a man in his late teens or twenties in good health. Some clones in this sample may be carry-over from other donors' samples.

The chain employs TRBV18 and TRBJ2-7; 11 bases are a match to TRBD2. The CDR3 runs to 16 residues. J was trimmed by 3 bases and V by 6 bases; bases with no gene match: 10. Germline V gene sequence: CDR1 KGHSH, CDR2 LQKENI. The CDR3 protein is CASSPTLAGGVYEQYF. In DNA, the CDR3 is TGTGCCAGCTCGCCGACCTTAGCGGGAGGGGTCTACGAGCAGTACTTC.

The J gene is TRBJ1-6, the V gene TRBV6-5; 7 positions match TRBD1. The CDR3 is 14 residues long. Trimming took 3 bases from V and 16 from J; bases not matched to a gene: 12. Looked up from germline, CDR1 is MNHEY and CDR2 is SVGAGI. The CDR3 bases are TGTGCCAGCAGTTATTCGACTGGACCGGGACAGCTCCACTTT. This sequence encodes CASSYSTGPGQLHF.

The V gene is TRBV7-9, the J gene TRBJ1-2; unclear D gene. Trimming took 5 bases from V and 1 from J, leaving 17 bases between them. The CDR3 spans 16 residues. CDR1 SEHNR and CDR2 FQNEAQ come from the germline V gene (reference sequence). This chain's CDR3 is CASSPPFTEINYGYTF. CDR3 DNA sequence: TGTGCCAGCAGCCCACCCTTCACAGAGATTAACTATGGCTACACCTTC.

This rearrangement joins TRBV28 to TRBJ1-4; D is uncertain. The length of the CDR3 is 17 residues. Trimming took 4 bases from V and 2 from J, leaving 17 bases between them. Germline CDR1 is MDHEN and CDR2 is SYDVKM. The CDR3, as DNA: TGTGCCAGCAGTTCGCAGCCTTGGACGGATACTAATGAAAAACTGTTTTTT. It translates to CASSSQPWTDTNEKLFF.

Written as DNA, the CDR3 is TGTGCCAGCAGACCGGAAGACAGATACACAGATACGCAGTATTTT. Protein: CASRPEDRYTDTQYF. This chain joins TRBV28 and TRBJ2-3; D possibly corresponds to TRBD1 (5 bases). The CDR3 extends over 15 amino acids. Trimming removed 6 bases from V and 2 bases from J, with 15 bases in between. Germline lookup yields CDR1 MDHEN and CDR2 SYDVKM.

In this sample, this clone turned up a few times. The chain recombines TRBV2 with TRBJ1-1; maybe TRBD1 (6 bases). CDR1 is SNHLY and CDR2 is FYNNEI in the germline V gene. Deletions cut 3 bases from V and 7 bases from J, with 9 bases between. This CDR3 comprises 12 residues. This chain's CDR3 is CASSDDRSEAFF. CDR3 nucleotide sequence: TGTGCCAGCAGTGATGACAGGAGTGAAGCTTTCTTT.

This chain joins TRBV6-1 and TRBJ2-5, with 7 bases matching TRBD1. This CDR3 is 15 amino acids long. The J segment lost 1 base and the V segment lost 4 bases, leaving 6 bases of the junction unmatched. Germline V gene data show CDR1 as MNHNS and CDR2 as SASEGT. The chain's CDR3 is CASSGSTGFQETQYF. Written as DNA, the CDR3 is TGTGCCAGCAGTGGGTCGACAGGGTTCCAAGAGACCCAGTACTTC.

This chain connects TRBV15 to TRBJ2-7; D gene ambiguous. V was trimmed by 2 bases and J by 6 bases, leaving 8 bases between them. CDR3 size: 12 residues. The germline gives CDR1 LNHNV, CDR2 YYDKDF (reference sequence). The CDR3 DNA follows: TGTGCCACCAGCAGATTAAACTCCGAGCAGTACTTC. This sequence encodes CATSRLNSEQYF. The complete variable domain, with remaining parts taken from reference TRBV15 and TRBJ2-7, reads DAMVIQNPRYQVTQFGKPVTLSCSQTLNHNVMYWYQQKSSQAPKLLFHYYDKDFNNEADTPDNFQSRRPNTSFCFLDIRSPGLGDTAMYLCATSRLNSEQYFGPGTRLTVT.

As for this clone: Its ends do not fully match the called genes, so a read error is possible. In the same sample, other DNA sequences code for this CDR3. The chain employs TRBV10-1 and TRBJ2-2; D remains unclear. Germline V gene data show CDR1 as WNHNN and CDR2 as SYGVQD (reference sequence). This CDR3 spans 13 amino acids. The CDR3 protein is CASSEMGTGELFF. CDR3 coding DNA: TGCGCCAGTAGTGAGATGGGCACCGGGGAGCTGTTTTTT.

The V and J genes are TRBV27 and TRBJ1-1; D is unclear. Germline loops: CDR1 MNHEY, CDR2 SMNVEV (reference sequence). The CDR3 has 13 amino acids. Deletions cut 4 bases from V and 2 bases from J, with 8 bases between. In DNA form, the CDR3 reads TGTGCCAGCAGTTGGTCAGAAAACACTGAAGCTTTCTTT. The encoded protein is CASSWSENTEAFF.

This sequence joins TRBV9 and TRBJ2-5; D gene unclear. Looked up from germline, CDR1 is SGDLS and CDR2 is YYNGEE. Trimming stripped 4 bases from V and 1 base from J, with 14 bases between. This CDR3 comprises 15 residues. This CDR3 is CASSFGTATQETQYF. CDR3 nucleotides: TGTGCCAGCAGCTTCGGTACGGCAACCCAAGAGACCCAGTACTTC.

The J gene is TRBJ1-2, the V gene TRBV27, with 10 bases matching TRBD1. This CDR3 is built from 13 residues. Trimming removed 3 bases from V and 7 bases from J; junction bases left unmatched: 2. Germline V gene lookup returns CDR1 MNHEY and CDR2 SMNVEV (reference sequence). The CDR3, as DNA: TGTGCCAGCAGTTTCGGGACAGGGGCTGGCTACACCTTC. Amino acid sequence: CASSFGTGAGYTF.

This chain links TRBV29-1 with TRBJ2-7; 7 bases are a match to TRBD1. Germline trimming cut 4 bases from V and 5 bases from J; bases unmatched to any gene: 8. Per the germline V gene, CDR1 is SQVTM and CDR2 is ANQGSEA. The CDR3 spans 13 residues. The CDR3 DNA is TGCAGCGTTGGCTTGACAGGGTGGAACGAGCAGTACTTC. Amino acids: CSVGLTGWNEQYF.

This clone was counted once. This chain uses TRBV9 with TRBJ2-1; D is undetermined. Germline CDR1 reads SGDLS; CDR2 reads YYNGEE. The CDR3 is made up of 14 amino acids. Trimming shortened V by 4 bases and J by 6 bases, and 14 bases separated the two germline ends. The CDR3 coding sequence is TGTGCCAGCAGCTTCTATGGGTATCTCAATGAGCAGTTCTTC. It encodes CASSFYGYLNEQFF. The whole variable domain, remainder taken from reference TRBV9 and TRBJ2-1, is DSGVTQTPKHLITATGQRVTLRCSPRSGDLSVYWYQQSLDQGLQFLIQYYNGEERAKGNILERFSAQQFPDLHSELNLSSLELGDSALYFCASSFYGYLNEQFFGPGTRLTVL.

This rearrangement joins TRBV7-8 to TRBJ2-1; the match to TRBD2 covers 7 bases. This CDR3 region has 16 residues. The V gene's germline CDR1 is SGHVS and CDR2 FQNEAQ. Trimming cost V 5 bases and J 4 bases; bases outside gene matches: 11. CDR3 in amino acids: CASSPTLAVKYNEQFF. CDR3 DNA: TGTGCCAGCAGCCCGACGCTAGCGGTGAAGTACAATGAGCAGTTCTTC.

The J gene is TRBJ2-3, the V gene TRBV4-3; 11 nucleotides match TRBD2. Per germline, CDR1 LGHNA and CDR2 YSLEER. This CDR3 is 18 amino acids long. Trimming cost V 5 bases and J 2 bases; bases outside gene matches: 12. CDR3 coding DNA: TGCGCCAGCAGCTTGGTCACCCCGGGACTAGCGGACACAGATACGCAGTATTTT. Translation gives CASSLVTPGLADTDTQYF.

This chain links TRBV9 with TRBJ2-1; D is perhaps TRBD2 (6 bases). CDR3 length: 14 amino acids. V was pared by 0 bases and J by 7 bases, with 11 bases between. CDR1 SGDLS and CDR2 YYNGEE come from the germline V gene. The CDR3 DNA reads TGTGCCAGCAGCGTAGCGGGAGCCGTGAATGAGCAGTTCTTC. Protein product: CASSVAGAVNEQFF.

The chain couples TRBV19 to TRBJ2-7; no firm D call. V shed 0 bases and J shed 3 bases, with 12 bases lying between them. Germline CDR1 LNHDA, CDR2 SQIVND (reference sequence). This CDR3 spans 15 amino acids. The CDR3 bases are TGTGCCAGTAGTATAGATTTGCCTTCGGTCTACGAGCAGTACTTC. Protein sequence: CASSIDLPSVYEQYF.

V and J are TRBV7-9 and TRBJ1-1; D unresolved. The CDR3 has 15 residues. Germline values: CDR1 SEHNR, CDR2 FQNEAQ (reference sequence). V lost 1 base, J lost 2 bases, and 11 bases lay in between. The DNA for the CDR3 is TGTGCCAGCAGCTTAGTCGGGGAGGGAAACACTGAAGCTTTCTTT. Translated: CASSLVGEGNTEAFF.

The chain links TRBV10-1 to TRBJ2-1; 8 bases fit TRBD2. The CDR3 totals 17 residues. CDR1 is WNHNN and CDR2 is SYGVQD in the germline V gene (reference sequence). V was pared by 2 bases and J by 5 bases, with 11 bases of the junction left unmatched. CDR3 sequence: CASSEAELAELNNEQFF. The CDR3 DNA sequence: TGCGCCAGCAGTGAGGCTGAACTAGCGGAATTAAACAATGAGCAGTTCTTC.

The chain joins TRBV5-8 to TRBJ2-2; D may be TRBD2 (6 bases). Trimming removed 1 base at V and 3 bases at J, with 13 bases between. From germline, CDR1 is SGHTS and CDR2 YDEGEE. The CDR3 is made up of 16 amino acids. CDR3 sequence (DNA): TGTGCCAGCAGCTTGAATAGGAGGGTTTACACCGGGGAGCTGTTTTTT. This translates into CASSLNRRVYTGELFF.

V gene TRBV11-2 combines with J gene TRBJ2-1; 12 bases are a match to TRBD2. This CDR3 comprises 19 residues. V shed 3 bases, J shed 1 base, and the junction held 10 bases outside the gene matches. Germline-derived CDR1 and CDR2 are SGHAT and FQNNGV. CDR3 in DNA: TGTGCCAGCAGCTTGTACCCCCGGCTAGCGGGAGGGTCCTACAATGAGCAGTTCTTC. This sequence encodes CASSLYPRLAGGSYNEQFF. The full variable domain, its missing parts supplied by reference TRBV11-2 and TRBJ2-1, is EAGVAQSPRYKIIEKRQSVAFWCNPISGHATLYWYQQILGQGPKLLIQFQNNGVVDDSQLPKDRFSAERLKGVDSTLKIQPAKLEDSAVYLCASSLYPRLAGGSYNEQFFGPGTRLTVL.